A single sample gave rise to the 4 T cell receptor beta chains below, sequenced in a study of T cells expressing NK-cell markers. One entry per CDR3 protein, without DNA, is what TCRdb gives after re-calling the 5' RACE reads. Recorded for this sample: about 400,000 distinct CDR3 sequences. The sample comprised blood T cells: a sorted CD56 or NKG2C T cell subset, CD4+ or CD8+ T cells, or bulk PBMC T cells (not recorded which). All receptors derive from a woman between 45 and 65 years old in good health.

The chain couples TRBV3-1 to TRBJ2-1; TCRdb returns TRBD2, unconfirmable since there is no DNA. The CDR3 has 17 amino acids. CDR1 is LGHDT and CDR2 is YNNKEL in the germline V gene (reference sequence). The CDR3 reads CASSQEGEREGRNEQFF.

V is TRBV5-1 and J is TRBJ2-7. There are 11 residues in the CDR3. Germline loops: CDR1 SGHRS, CDR2 YFSETQ. The CDR3 here is CAICRSSEQYF.

The CDR3 loop is CASRVSGSYEQFF. This chain links TRBV11-3 with TRBJ2-1; the D call from TCRdb, TRBD2, cannot be confirmed without DNA. Germline assignment: CDR1 SGHNT and CDR2 YENEEA. CDR3 length: 13 residues.

The chain recombines TRBV5-1 with TRBJ2-6. Germline V gene sequence: CDR1 SGHRS, CDR2 YFSETQ. The CDR3 is 18 amino acids. The CDR3 loop reads CASSDGPTTPTGANVLTF. Together with reference TRBV5-1 and TRBJ2-6, the CDR3 gives the full variable domain: KAGVTQTPRYLIKTRGQQVTLSCSPISGHRSVSWYQQTPGQGLQFLFEYFSETQRNKGNFPGRFSGRQFSNSRSEMNVSTLELGDSALYLCASSDGPTTPTGANVLTFGAGSRLTVL.